This T cell receptor beta chain was retrieved from a study of technical replicates of blood from several donors. This clone has a handful of counts. Some clones are missing from TCRdb's copy, which holds only in-frame ones; the method was immunoSEQ multiplex PCR. The sample comprises approximately 78,000 clones, over 95% of which are singletons, and less than 0.25% rests with the top ten. This CDR3 is built from 16 residues. Germline CDR1 and CDR2: PRHDT and FYEKMQ (reference sequence). V lost 6 bases to trimming and J lost 2 bases, with 14 bases between them. The chain uses TRBV13 and TRBJ1-6, with a tentative D call TRBD1 (6 bases). The TCR comes from a human donor in good health. The sequenced sample was T cells isolated from PBMCs. In DNA, the CDR3 is TGTGCCAGCAGTTTACAGGGATCTACCTATAATTCACCCCTCCACTTT. Its translation is CASSLQGSTYNSPLHF.